This is a list of T cell receptor beta chains from one sample in a study of beta chain features in type 1 diabetes. Using immunoSEQ multiplex PCR, the repertoire was profiled, and TCRdb retains in-frame clones only, with some absent. This sample has about 450,000 clones, with roughly 10% found just once. Material: naive CD4+ T cells from blood. These receptors were collected from a woman aged 18-29 years in good health. Each CDR3 is given with its conserved first and last residue. A D gene is named only where the DNA matches it firmly. Clone size appears in some rows only: once, few, many, or a class for an expanded clone.

clone_size d_call j_call v_call cdr3_nt cdr3_aa
few . TRBJ2-1 TRBV7-2 TGTGCCAGCAGCTTTCGGGACAATGGGAATGAGCAGTTCTTC CASSFRDNGNEQFF
few TRBD1 TRBJ1-5 TRBV4-1 TGCGCCAGCAGCCAATTGGGACAGGGGGCTCAGCCCCAGCATTTT CASSQLGQGAQPQHF
. . TRBJ1-5 TRBV7-2 TGTGCCAGCAGCTTGCTTGTGGGAGGGGCAGGCGGGAGTCAGCCCCAGCATTTT CASSLLVGGAGGSQPQHF
. . TRBJ2-3 TRBV5-1 TGCGCCAGCAGCAGGCCTCGGACTGGGGCCACAGATACGCAGTATTTT CASSRPRTGATDTQYF
. . TRBJ2-1 TRBV2 TGTGCCAGCAGAACAAGTTTGGCTTACAATGAGCAGTTCTTC CASRTSLAYNEQFF
few TRBD1 TRBJ2-3 TRBV9 TGTGCCAGCAGCGTAGTCGGGACAGGTAGCACAGATACGCAGTATTTT CASSVVGTGSTDTQYF
few . TRBJ1-2 TRBV25-1 TGTGCCAGCAGAAAAGGAGGCAGTCGATTCTATGGCTACACCTTC CASRKGGSRFYGYTF
few . TRBJ2-6 TRBV11-3 TGTGCCAGCAGCCACGCTTGGAACTCTGGGGCCAACGTCCTGACTTTC CASSHAWNSGANVLTF
. . TRBJ1-1 TRBV2 TGTGCCAGCAGGTTACAGGGATTGAACACTGAAGCTTTCTTT CASRLQGLNTEAFF
. . TRBJ1-2 TRBV19 TGTGCCAGTAGTATAGAAGGACGGAGAACCAACTATGGCTACACCTTC CASSIEGRRTNYGYTF
few . TRBJ2-1 TRBV7-2 TGTGCCAGCAGCCCACAGGCCGGTCCCTTAGGCAATGAGCAGTTCTTC CASSPQAGPLGNEQFF
few . TRBJ2-3 TRBV4-1 TGCGCCAGCAGCCAACCCGGGATAGCGCGGGGAGCCGATACGCAGTATTTT CASSQPGIARGADTQYF
. . TRBJ2-3 TRBV11-3 TGTGCCAGCAGCTTAATAGGGCGCGCAGATACGCAGTATTTT CASSLIGRADTQYF
. . TRBJ2-6 TRBV9 TGTGCCAGCAGCCCCAGGGGGGGATCTGGGGCCAACGTCCTGACTTTC CASSPRGGSGANVLTF
few TRBD2 TRBJ2-7 TRBV30 TGTGCCTGGAGCGGGGGGTCCCTCATAATATACGAGCAGTACTTC CAWSGGSLIIYEQYF
. TRBD1 TRBJ1-2 TRBV7-9 TGTGCCAGCAGCTTAGCTGGGACAGGGGGCCATGGCTACACCTTC CASSLAGTGGHGYTF
. . TRBJ1-6 TRBV6-5 TGTGCCAGCAGTGGTTCCTATAATTCACCCCTCCACTTT CASSGSYNSPLHF
few . TRBJ1-3 TRBV7-9 TGTGCCAGCAGTCCTCAGGGGAAGGCTGGAAACACCATATATTTT CASSPQGKAGNTIYF
. . TRBJ2-2 TRBV9 TGTGCCAGCAGCGTAGGAGGGAGAGCCGGGGAGCTGTTTTTT CASSVGGRAGELFF
. . TRBJ2-4 TRBV19 TGTGCCAGTAGTAATTACGTTACCAAAAACATTCAGTACTTC CASSNYVTKNIQYF
. . TRBJ1-1 TRBV29-1 TGCAGCGTTGGGGCGGGAAAAAAAGCTTTCTTT CSVGAGKKAFF
few . TRBJ2-2 TRBV7-2 TGTGCCAGCAGCTTGACAGTGCTAAACGGGGAGCTGTTTTTT CASSLTVLNGELFF
. TRBD1 TRBJ2-6 TRBV6-5 TGTGCCAGCAGGTACAGGGGCCTCGGGGCCAACGTCCTGACTTTC CASRYRGLGANVLTF
. TRBD2 TRBJ2-1 TRBV7-3 TGTGCCAGCAGCCCTAGCGGGGCCAACAATGAGCAGTTCTTC CASSPSGANNEQFF
. . TRBJ2-1 TRBV4-1 TGCGCCAGCAGCCAAGTAGGACTAAAGCAGTTCTTC CASSQVGLKQFF
. TRBD2 TRBJ2-7 TRBV4-3 TGCGCCAGCAGCCGTCGGGTAGCGGGAGAAGACGAGCAGTACTTC CASSRRVAGEDEQYF
few TRBD1 TRBJ2-7 TRBV7-9 TGTGCCAGCAGCTTACGGCCCGGGACAGATTTGTACTTC CASSLRPGTDLYF
few . TRBJ2-4 TRBV4-2 TGTGCCAGCAGCCAAGTCGTCAGCGCCGTTAGTCAGTACTTC CASSQVVSAVSQYF
. . TRBJ1-1 TRBV29-1 TGCAGCGGCCAGGGATACACTGAAGCTTTCTTT CSGQGYTEAFF
few . TRBJ2-1 TRBV27 TGTGCCAGCAGTTTAACCCGGGAGTCCAATGAGCAGTTCTTC CASSLTRESNEQFF